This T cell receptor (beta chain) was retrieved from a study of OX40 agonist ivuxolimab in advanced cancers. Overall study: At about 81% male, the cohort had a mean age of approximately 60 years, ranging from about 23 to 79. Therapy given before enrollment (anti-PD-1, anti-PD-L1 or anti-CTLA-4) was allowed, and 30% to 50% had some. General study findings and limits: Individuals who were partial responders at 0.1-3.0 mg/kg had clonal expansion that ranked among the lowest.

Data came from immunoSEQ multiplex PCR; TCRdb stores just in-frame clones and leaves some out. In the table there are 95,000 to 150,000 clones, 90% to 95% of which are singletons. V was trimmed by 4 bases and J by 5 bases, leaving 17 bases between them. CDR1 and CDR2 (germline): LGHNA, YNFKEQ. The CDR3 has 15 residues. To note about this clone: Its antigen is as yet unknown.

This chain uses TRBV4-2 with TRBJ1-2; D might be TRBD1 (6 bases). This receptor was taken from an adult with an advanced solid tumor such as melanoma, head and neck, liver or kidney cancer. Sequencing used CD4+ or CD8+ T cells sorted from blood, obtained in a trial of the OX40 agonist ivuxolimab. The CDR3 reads CASSRSNGGMYGYTF. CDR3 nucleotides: TGTGCCAGCAGCCGCAGCAACGGGGGCATGTATGGCTACACCTTC.